A selection of T cell receptor beta chains follows, all from one sample in a study of blood T cell repertoires in COVID-19. Libraries were prepared by immunoSEQ multiplex PCR; TCRdb keeps only in-frame clonotypes and omits some of them. Of about 150,000 clones in the sample, around 90% are singletons; the top ten hold 4%. Input material: PBMCs or T cells enriched from blood (not recorded which). These receptors were taken from a woman in her forties who had been exposed to COVID-19. Both conserved end residues are part of each CDR3. Fields, in order: V gene, J gene, clone size, D gene, CDR3 DNA, CDR3 protein. D genes are given only for firm matches. The size entry is marked missing in some rows and otherwise reads once, few, many or a size class.

>TRBV7-3|TRBJ2-1|-|-
TGTGCCAGCAGCATGATTCAGGGTTTTATGCAGTTCTTC
CASSMIQGFMQFF
>TRBV9|TRBJ2-5|-|-
TGTGCCAGCAGCGCCAACAGGGACGTCTACCAAGAGACCCAGTACTTC
CASSANRDVYQETQYF
>TRBV5-8|TRBJ1-5|-|TRBD1
TGTGCCAGCAGTCGTCTTCTCCGACAGGGAGGCGGTCAGCCCCAGCATTTT
CASSRLLRQGGGQPQHF
>TRBV7-9|TRBJ2-7|-|-
TGTGCCAGCAGCTTGGGGACAACGACTGGGTTCTACGAGCAGTACTTC
CASSLGTTTGFYEQYF
>TRBV7-6|TRBJ1-2|-|TRBD1
TGTGCCAGCAGCTCCGAACCAACAGGGGACTATGGCTACACCTTC
CASSSEPTGDYGYTF
>TRBV9|TRBJ2-1|-|-
TGTGCCAGCAGCGGTCGGGACTCCTCCTACAATGAGCAGTTCTTC
CASSGRDSSYNEQFF
>TRBV7-8|TRBJ2-7|-|-
TGTGCCAGCAGCTTAGTCCCGCGCACCTACGAGCAGTACTTC
CASSLVPRTYEQYF
>TRBV25-1|TRBJ2-5|-|TRBD1
TGTGCCAGCAGCGTTACAGGGGCAAAACAAGAGACCCAGTACTTC
CASSVTGAKQETQYF
>TRBV29-1|TRBJ2-1|-|TRBD2
TGCAGCGTTGGTACTCTAGCGGGAGTCGGTAGCGATGAGCAGTTCTTC
CSVGTLAGVGSDEQFF
>TRBV7-9|TRBJ2-7|-|TRBD1
TGTGCCAGCAGCTTCGGGGACAGACCCTACGAGCAGTACTTC
CASSFGDRPYEQYF
>TRBV5-4|TRBJ2-1|few|-
TGTGCCAGCAGCTTGGTAACTTCCGACAATGAGCAGTTCTTC
CASSLVTSDNEQFF
>TRBV14|TRBJ1-5|-|-
TGTGCCAGCAGCCCAAGTCAGGGGCAGCCCCAGCATTTT
CASSPSQGQPQHF
>TRBV4-1|TRBJ1-6|-|TRBD1
TGCGCCAGCTACAGGGGGCGCGGCAACTCACCCCTCCACTTT
CASYRGRGNSPLHF
>TRBV3-1/TRBV3-2|TRBJ1-4|-|-
TGTGCCAGCAGCCTAAATGAAAAACTGTTTTTT
CASSLNEKLFF
>TRBV6-1|TRBJ1-2|-|-
TGTGCCAGCAGTGACCCAGGGGACATTTCTAACTATGGCTACACCTTC
CASSDPGDISNYGYTF
>TRBV5-5|TRBJ1-1|-|-
TGTGCCAGCAGCCTTATTTCCGTGAGGTACATGAACACTGAAGCTTTCTTT
CASSLISVRYMNTEAFF
>TRBV6-4|TRBJ1-5|-|TRBD1
TGTGCCAGCAGTGACGGGACAGGTACTCAGCCCCAGCATTTT
CASSDGTGTQPQHF
>TRBV3-1/TRBV3-2|TRBJ2-1|-|-
TGTGCCAGCAGCCAGGAAATACTAGAGATCTATGAGCAGTTCTTC
CASSQEILEIYEQFF
>TRBV5-4|TRBJ2-7|-|TRBD2
TGTGCCAGCAGCCCCAAGCGGGAAGCCTTCGGCGAGCAGTACTTC
CASSPKREAFGEQYF
>TRBV14|TRBJ2-7|-|TRBD1
TGTGCCAGCAGCCGATTGGGGACAGGGGGCGCGTACGAGCAGTACTTC
CASSRLGTGGAYEQYF
>TRBV5-8|TRBJ2-5|-|-
TGTGCCAGCAGCTCCCCCGGGCAGGGGGAGACCCAGTACTTC
CASSSPGQGETQYF
>TRBV4-1|TRBJ1-6|-|-
TGCGCCAGCAGCCAAGCTGAGGTAGATTCACCCCTCCACTTT
CASSQAEVDSPLHF
>TRBV7-2|TRBJ1-2|-|-
TGTGCCAGCAGCTTTACTCCGCGGGGCTACACCTTC
CASSFTPRGYTF
>TRBV15|TRBJ1-3|-|-
TGTGCCACCGCTACGGGACAAACAGGGCAGGACACCATATATTTT
CATATGQTGQDTIYF
>TRBV7-9|TRBJ1-5|-|-
TGTGCCAGCAGCTTAACGGTTAATCAGCCCCAGCATTTT
CASSLTVNQPQHF
>TRBV5-1|TRBJ1-2|few|TRBD1
TGCGCCAGCAGCTTGGGACAGGGGGCGATTTCCTATGGCTACACCTTC
CASSLGQGAISYGYTF
>TRBV27|TRBJ2-2|-|-
TGTGCCAGCAGAAGAACAAGCGTTTGGGGAGGCGGCACCGGGGAGCTGTTTTTT
CASRRTSVWGGGTGELFF
>TRBV6-5|TRBJ1-1|-|-
TGTGCCAGCAGTTACAAGGAGAAAGCTTTCTTT
CASSYKEKAFF
>TRBV11-2|TRBJ2-1|-|-
TGTGCCAGCAGCTTACAACTAGGGATCGATGAGCAGTTCTTC
CASSLQLGIDEQFF
>TRBV19|TRBJ2-5|few|TRBD1
TGTGCCAGTAGTATTTCCTCCGGGACAGGGGGGGAGACCCAGTACTTC
CASSISSGTGGETQYF
>TRBV3-1/TRBV3-2|TRBJ2-1|-|TRBD2
TGTGCCAGCAGCCAATTAAGCGGGGGTACAGGTGAGCAGTTCTTC
CASSQLSGGTGEQFF
>TRBV15|TRBJ1-4|-|TRBD1
TGTGCCACCAGCAACTCCGGGACAGGGGGCGAAAAACTGTTTTTT
CATSNSGTGGEKLFF
>TRBV18|TRBJ1-3|-|-
TGTGCCAGCTCATTCGAACAGGTGGTTTTTGGAAACACCATATATTTT
CASSFEQVVFGNTIYF
>TRBV10-2|TRBJ1-1|-|TRBD1
TGCGCCAGCAGCCTGGACAGGGCGAACACTGAAGCTTTCTTT
CASSLDRANTEAFF
>TRBV5-5|TRBJ1-4|once|TRBD1
TGTGCCAGCAGCTCTAATCTCCGGGACAGGGGACGGCTACTGTTTTTT
CASSSNLRDRGRLLFF
>TRBV5-4|TRBJ2-1|-|-
TGTGCCAGCAGCGGCGATGCTAGCGCCTACAATGAGCAGTTCTTC
CASSGDASAYNEQFF
>TRBV27|TRBJ1-3|-|-
TGTGCCAGCAGTTTAGGAGCTTCTGGAAACACCATATATTTT
CASSLGASGNTIYF
>TRBV7-2|TRBJ1-2|-|-
TGTGCCAGCAGCGTAACCTCTATTGGCTACACCTTC
CASSVTSIGYTF
>TRBV6-2/TRBV6-3|TRBJ2-7|-|-
TGTGCCAGCAGTCCCCAGTCAGGGGAATTGCGCTACGAGCAGTACTTC
CASSPQSGELRYEQYF
>TRBV5-1|TRBJ1-4|-|-
TGCGCCAGCAGCTCGTCGACCCTAGGGGGAGAAAAACTGTTTTTT
CASSSSTLGGEKLFF
>TRBV18|TRBJ1-2|-|-
TGTGCCAGCTCACTCAGGTCGGGCTACACCTTC
CASSLRSGYTF
>TRBV6-5|TRBJ1-2|-|TRBD1
TGTGCCAGCAGTTACTCGACAGGGGGCGCGAGAGGCTACACCTTC
CASSYSTGGARGYTF
>TRBV12-3/TRBV12-4|TRBJ1-1|-|TRBD1
TGTGCCAGCAGTCGACAGGGCAAAGGTGAAGCTTTCTTT
CASSRQGKGEAFF
>TRBV25-1|TRBJ2-3|-|TRBD2
TGTGCCAGCAGTGGTCGGGGGGGCGGAGATACGCAGTATTTT
CASSGRGGGDTQYF
>TRBV11-2|TRBJ1-3|-|-
TGTGCCAGCAGCTTGACAGGACAAAACACCATATATTTT
CASSLTGQNTIYF
>TRBV29-1|TRBJ2-7|-|-
TGCAGCGTTGAGAAGGGGCCCTCCTACGAGCAGTACTTC
CSVEKGPSYEQYF
>TRBV27|TRBJ2-3|-|TRBD2
TGTGCCAGCAGTCTAGCGGCTAGCACAGATACGCAGTATTTT
CASSLAASTDTQYF
>TRBV28|TRBJ2-1|-|-
TGTGCCAGCAGTTGGACAGGGAGGGAGTATGAGCAGTTCTTC
CASSWTGREYEQFF
>TRBV5-1|TRBJ2-1|-|TRBD2
TGCGCCAGCAGCTCAACTAGCGGGAACACCCCGGAGCAGTTCTTC
CASSSTSGNTPEQFF
>TRBV7-9|TRBJ2-7|many|-
TGTGCCAGCAGCACCGACAGCTTGCAGCAGTACTTC
CASSTDSLQQYF
>TRBV6-4|TRBJ2-3|-|-
TGTGCCAGCAGAAAACAGGGAGTGCCCACAGATACGCAGTATTTT
CASRKQGVPTDTQYF
>TRBV5-8|TRBJ1-3|few|-
TGTGCCAGCAATCCCCCGGACAGAGGAAACACCATATATTTT
CASNPPDRGNTIYF
>TRBV13|TRBJ2-5|-|TRBD2
TGTGCCAGCAGCATGGGACTACAAGAGACCCAGTACTTC
CASSMGLQETQYF
>TRBV5-8|TRBJ2-7|-|-
TGTGCCAGCAGCCTCCCGACACCTCCCTACGAGCAGTACTTC
CASSLPTPPYEQYF
>TRBV7-2|TRBJ2-3|-|-
TGTGCCAGCAGCTCCGACAGACGTTGGGATACGCAGTATTTT
CASSSDRRWDTQYF
>TRBV5-1|TRBJ1-2|once|-
TGCGCCAGCAGCTTTCAGGAGACGGGGGGCTACACCTTC
CASSFQETGGYTF
>TRBV3-1/TRBV3-2|TRBJ2-3|-|TRBD2
TGTGCCAGCAGCCCCGCGTTGCGGCGGGAGACCCCAGATACGCAGTATTTT
CASSPALRRETPDTQYF